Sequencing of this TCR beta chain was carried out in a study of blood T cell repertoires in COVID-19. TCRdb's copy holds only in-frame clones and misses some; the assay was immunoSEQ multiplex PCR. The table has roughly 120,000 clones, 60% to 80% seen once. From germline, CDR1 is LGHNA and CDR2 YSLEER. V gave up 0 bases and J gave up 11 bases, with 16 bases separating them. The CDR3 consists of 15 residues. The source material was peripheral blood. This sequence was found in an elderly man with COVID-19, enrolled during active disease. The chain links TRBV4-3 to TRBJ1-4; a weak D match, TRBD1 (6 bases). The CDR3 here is CASSQDRNRASKLFF. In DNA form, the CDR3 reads TGCGCCAGCAGCCAAGATAGGAACAGGGCCTCCAAACTGTTTTTT.